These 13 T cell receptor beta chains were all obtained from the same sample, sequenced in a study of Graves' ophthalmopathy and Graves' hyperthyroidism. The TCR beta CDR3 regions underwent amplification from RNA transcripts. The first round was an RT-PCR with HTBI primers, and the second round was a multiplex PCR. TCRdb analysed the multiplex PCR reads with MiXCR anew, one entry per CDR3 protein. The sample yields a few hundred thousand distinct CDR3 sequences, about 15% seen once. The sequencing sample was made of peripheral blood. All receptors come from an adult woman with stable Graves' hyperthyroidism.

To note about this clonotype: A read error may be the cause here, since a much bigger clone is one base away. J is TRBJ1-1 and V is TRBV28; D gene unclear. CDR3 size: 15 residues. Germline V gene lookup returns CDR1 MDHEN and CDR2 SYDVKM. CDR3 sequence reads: CASSPQRSVNTEACF. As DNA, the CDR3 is TGTGCCAGCAGTCCCCAGCGAAGTGTGAACACTGAAGCTTGCTTT.

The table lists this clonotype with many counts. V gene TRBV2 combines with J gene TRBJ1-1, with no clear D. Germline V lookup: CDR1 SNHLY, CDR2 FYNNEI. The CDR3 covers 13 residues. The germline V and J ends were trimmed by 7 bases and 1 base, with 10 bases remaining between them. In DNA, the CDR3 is TGTGCCAGCATAACGGACGCGAACACTGAAGCTTTCTTT. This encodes CASITDANTEAFF.

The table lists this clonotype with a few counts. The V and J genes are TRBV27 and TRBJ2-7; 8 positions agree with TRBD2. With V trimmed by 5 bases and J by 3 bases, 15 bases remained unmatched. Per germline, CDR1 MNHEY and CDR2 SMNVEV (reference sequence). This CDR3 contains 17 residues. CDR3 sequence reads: CASSLIPRLALDYEQYF. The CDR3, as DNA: TGTGCCAGCAGTCTAATACCGAGACTAGCGTTGGACTACGAGCAGTACTTC.

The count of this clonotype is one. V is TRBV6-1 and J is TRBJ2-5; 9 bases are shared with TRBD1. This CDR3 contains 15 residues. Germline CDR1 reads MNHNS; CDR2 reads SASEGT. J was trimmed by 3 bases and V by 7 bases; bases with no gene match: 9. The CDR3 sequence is CASKREDRGEETQYF. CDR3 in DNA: TGTGCCAGCAAGCGAGAGGACAGGGGAGAAGAGACCCAGTACTTC.

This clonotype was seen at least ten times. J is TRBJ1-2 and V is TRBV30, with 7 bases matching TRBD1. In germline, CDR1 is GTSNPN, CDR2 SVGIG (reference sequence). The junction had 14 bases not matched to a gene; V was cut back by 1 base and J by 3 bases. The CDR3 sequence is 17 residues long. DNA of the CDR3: TGTGCCTGGAGTGAAGTGACAGGGTACAGGGAGTACTATGGCTACACCTTC. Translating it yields CAWSEVTGYREYYGYTF. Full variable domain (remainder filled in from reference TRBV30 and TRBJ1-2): SQTIHQWPATLVQPVGSPLSLECTVEGTSNPNLYWYRQAAGRGLQLLFYSVGIGQISSEVPQNLSASRPQDRQFILSSKKLLLSDSGFYLCAWSEVTGYREYYGYTFGSGTRLTVV.

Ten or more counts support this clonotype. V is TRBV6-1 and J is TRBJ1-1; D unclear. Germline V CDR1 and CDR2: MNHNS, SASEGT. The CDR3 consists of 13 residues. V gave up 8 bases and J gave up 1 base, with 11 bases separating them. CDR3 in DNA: TGTGCCAGCTGGGAGAGGGAGAACACTGAAGCTTTCTTT. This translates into CASWERENTEAFF.

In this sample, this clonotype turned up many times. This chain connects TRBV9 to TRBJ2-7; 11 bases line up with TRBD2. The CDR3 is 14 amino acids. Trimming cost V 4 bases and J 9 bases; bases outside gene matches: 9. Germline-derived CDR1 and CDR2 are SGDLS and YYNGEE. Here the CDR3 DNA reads TGTGCCAGCAGCCCCCAGCTAGCGGGAGGCTTGCAGTACTTC. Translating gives CASSPQLAGGLQYF. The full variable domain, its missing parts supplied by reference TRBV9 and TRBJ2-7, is DSGVTQTPKHLITATGQRVTLRCSPRSGDLSVYWYQQSLDQGLQFLIQYYNGEERAKGNILERFSAQQFPDLHSELNLSSLELGDSALYFCASSPQLAGGLQYFGPGTRLTVT.

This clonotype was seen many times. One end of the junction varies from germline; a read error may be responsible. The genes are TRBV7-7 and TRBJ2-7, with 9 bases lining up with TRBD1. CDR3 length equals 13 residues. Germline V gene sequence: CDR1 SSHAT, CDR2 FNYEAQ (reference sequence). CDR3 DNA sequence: TGTGCTAGCAGCCGGGACAGGGACTCCGAGCAGTACTTC. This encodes CASSRDRDSEQYF.

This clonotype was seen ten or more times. The CDR3 sequence: CASTEGGTKSYEQYF. The CDR3 DNA follows: TGTGCCAGCACCGAAGGTGGGACTAAATCCTACGAGCAGTACTTC. This chain joins TRBV28 and TRBJ2-7, with 7 positions matching TRBD2. This CDR3 comprises 15 residues. V dropped 7 bases and J dropped 1; count of bases not matched to a gene: 10. Germline V gene sequence: CDR1 MDHEN, CDR2 SYDVKM.

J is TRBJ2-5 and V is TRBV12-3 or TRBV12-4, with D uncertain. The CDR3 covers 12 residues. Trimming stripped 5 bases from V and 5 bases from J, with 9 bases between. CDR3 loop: CASSHRDETQYF. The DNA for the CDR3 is TGTGCCAGCAGTCACCGCGACGAGACCCAGTACTTC.

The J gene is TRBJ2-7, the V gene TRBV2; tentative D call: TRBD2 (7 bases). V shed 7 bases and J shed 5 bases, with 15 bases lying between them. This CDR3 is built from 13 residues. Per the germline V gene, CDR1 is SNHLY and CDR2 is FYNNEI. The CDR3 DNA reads TGTGCCAGCACCTTTTGGGGGGGCCACGAGCAGTACTTC. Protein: CASTFWGGHEQYF. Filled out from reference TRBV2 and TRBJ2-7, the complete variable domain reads EPEVTQTPSHQVTQMGQEVILRCVPISNHLYFYWYRQILGQKVEFLVSFYNNEISEKSEIFDDQFSVERPDGSNFTLKIRSTKLEDSAMYFCASTFWGGHEQYFGPGTRLTVT.

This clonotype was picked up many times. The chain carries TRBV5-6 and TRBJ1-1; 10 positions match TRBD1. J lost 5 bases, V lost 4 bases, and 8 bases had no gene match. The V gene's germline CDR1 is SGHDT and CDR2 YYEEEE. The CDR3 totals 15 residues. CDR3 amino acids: CASSPVRDRGTEAFF. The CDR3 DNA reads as TGTGCCAGCAGCCCGGTCCGGGACAGGGGTACTGAAGCTTTCTTT.

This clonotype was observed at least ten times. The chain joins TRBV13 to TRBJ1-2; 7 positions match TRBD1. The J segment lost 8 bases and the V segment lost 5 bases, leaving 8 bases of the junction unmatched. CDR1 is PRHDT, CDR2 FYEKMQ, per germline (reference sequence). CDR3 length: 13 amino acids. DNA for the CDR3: TGTGCCAGCAGCGGGCGGACAGGAAGAGGCTACACCTTC. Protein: CASSGRTGRGYTF.